At least ten counts were recorded for the clone carrying this T cell receptor beta chain. This CDR3 region has 13 residues. Looked up from germline, CDR1 is SGHRS and CDR2 is YFSETQ. Trimming shortened V by 5 bases and J by 2 bases, and 11 bases separated the two germline ends. This entry is derived from a study of regulatory T cells in long-lasting Graves disease. Time point noted: newly diagnosed GD, antithyroid drugs for less than 3 months. With RNA extracted from PBMCs as input, the TCR library was made. Library construction for TCR beta used iRepertoire HTBI primers and Arm-PCR of CDR3 regions. Each CDR3 protein gets one entry after TCRdb re-called the multiplex PCR reads with MiXCR. In the table there are 400,000 to 550,000 distinct CDR3 sequences, about 15% of which are singletons. The data also belong to a second study, concerning T cells in Graves' hyperthyroidism and ophthalmopathy.

Sequences were derived from peripheral blood mononuclear cells (PBMCs), sampled at new diagnosis, from a patient treated with antithyroid drugs. The TCR comes from a woman in her twenties or thirties with Graves disease. This chain joins TRBV5-1 and TRBJ2-7; D might be TRBD1 (5 bases). CDR3 bases: TGCGCCAGCAGTACTGGGGCCCCCTACGAGCAGTACTTC. Encoded protein: CASSTGAPYEQYF.